These 18 T cell receptor beta chains originate from one sample sequenced in a study of shared clonotypes between healthy human individuals. Using immunoSEQ multiplex PCR, the repertoire was profiled, and TCRdb retains in-frame clones only, with some absent. The sample carries 850,000 to 1,100,000 clones, 70% to 80% recorded once. Material: memory CD4+ T cells from PBMCs. Subset indicated: CD45RA-negative fraction. The receptors derive from a man aged 18 to 30 in good health. Some clones in this sample may be carry-over from other donors' samples.

The rearrangement joins TRBV19 to TRBJ1-5; unclear D gene. This CDR3 spans 14 amino acids. Trimming left V 2 bases short and J 5 bases short, with 10 bases between. From germline, CDR1 is LNHDA and CDR2 SQIVND (reference sequence). For the CDR3, the DNA is TGTGCCAGTAGTATATGGGCCCAAGATCAGCCCCAGCATTTT. It encodes CASSIWAQDQPQHF.

In the case of this clone: Other nucleotide sequences in the sample specify the same CDR3. This rearrangement joins TRBV19 to TRBJ2-3; D possibly corresponds to TRBD2 (6 bases). The CDR3 spans 14 residues. Germline CDR1 and CDR2: LNHDA and SQIVND (reference sequence). With 4 bases removed from V and 1 base from J, the gap between germline ends came to 9 bases. The CDR3 coding sequence is TGTGCCAGTAGTAGTAGCGGAGGCACAGATACGCAGTATTTT. It encodes CASSSSGGTDTQYF.

The chain combines TRBV6-5 with TRBJ1-1, with 9 bases matching TRBD1. Germline-derived CDR1 and CDR2 are MNHEY and SVGAGI. CDR3 length: 14 amino acids. V lost 6 bases to trimming and J lost 6 bases; unmatched junction nucleotides: 8. CDR3 loop: CASRGQGSRAEAFF. Here the CDR3 DNA reads TGTGCCAGCAGGGGACAGGGTTCCAGGGCTGAAGCTTTCTTT.

The chain employs TRBV11-2 and TRBJ1-1, with D perhaps matching TRBD1 (5 bases). The CDR3 covers 14 residues. The V gene's germline CDR1 is SGHAT and CDR2 FQNNGV. Trimming took 1 base from V and 0 from J, leaving 6 bases between them. CDR3 region: CASSLGQLNTEAFF. CDR3 in DNA: TGTGCCAGCAGCTTAGGACAGCTGAACACTGAAGCTTTCTTT.

The CDR3 loop is CASRPDGPWGYTF. DNA of the CDR3: TGTGCCAGCAGGCCGGACGGCCCTTGGGGCTACACCTTC. This chain connects TRBV7-2 to TRBJ1-2; D not certain. Germline V gene data show CDR1 as SGHTA and CDR2 as FQGNSA. The CDR3 is 13 amino acids. V lost 6 bases, J lost 8 bases, and 16 bases lay in between.

The chain couples TRBV4-3 to TRBJ2-5, with D possibly being TRBD2 (5 bases). Deletions cut 0 bases from V and 4 bases from J, with 15 bases between. Per germline, CDR1 LGHNA and CDR2 YSLEER. The CDR3 extends over 16 amino acids. In DNA, the CDR3 is TGCGCCAGCAGCCAAGATTACCCACTAGAGGGAGAGACCCAGTACTTC. Translation gives CASSQDYPLEGETQYF.

The V call is TRBV11-2, the J call TRBJ2-7; the match to TRBD1 covers 8 bases. Germline assignment: CDR1 SGHAT and CDR2 FQNNGV. This CDR3 contains 13 residues. J lost 8 bases, V lost 3 bases, and 6 bases had no gene match. For the CDR3, the DNA is TGTGCCAGCAGCTTCACGGGGACAGGCCAGCAGTACTTC. Amino acids: CASSFTGTGQQYF.

This clone was seen more than once but under ten times. The chain recombines TRBV28 with TRBJ2-3; 8 bases agree with TRBD1. Germline values: CDR1 MDHEN, CDR2 SYDVKM. There are 15 residues in the CDR3. The junction had 6 bases not matched to a gene; V was cut back by 3 bases and J by 4 bases. The CDR3 loop reads CASSFQGAMSDTQYF. DNA for the CDR3: TGTGCCAGCAGTTTCCAGGGGGCCATGTCAGATACGCAGTATTTT.

The chain recombines TRBV5-6 with TRBJ2-3; TRBD2 might be the D (6 bases). The CDR3 has 14 amino acids. Germline assignment: CDR1 SGHDT and CDR2 YYEEEE. Trimming shortened V by 2 bases and J by 1 base, and 8 bases separated the two germline ends. CDR3 nucleotide sequence: TGTGCCAGCAGCTTTGAGCGGGGCACAGATACGCAGTATTTT. Translation gives CASSFERGTDTQYF.

The rearrangement links TRBV19 to TRBJ2-3; D gene uncertain. CDR1 and CDR2 (germline): LNHDA, SQIVND (reference sequence). CDR3 length equals 11 residues. Deletions cut 1 base from V and 8 bases from J, with 4 bases between. The CDR3 is CASSIGGTQYF. CDR3 DNA sequence: TGTGCCAGTAGTATAGGGGGTACGCAGTATTTT.

As concerns this clone: Without the conserved terminal phenylalanine or tryptophan, this CDR3 likely stems from a read error. The chain carries TRBV29-1 and TRBJ1-1; 8 bases align to TRBD1. Trimming cost V 6 bases and J 4 bases; bases outside gene matches: 7. Germline V gene data show CDR1 as SQVTM and CDR2 as ANQGSEA. CDR3 length: 13 amino acids. This CDR3 is CSVAQGDGTEAFL. CDR3 in DNA: TGCAGCGTCGCACAGGGGGACGGCACTGAAGCTTTCCTT.

This chain connects TRBV7-2 to TRBJ2-2; D not resolved. In germline, CDR1 is SGHTA, CDR2 FQGNSA. V was clipped by 2 bases and J by 6 bases, with 19 bases between them. This CDR3 spans 17 amino acids. DNA of the CDR3: TGTGCCAGCAGCTTATCCTTCAGAGTCGGAGCCTCCGGGGAGCTGTTTTTT. Protein product: CASSLSFRVGASGELFF. The whole variable domain, filled in from reference TRBV7-2 and TRBJ2-2, reads GAGVSQSPSNKVTEKGKDVELRCDPISGHTALYWYRQSLGQGLEFLIYFQGNSAPDKSGLPSDRFSAERTGGSVSTLTIQRTQQEDSAVYLCASSLSFRVGASGELFFGEGSRLTVL.

DNA for the CDR3: TGTGCCAGCAGTTTAAGCTTCTCCTACAATGAGCAGTTCTTC. As protein: CASSLSFSYNEQFF. V usage is TRBV28 and J usage is TRBJ2-1; D is unresolved. Germline V gene sequence: CDR1 MDHEN, CDR2 SYDVKM. The CDR3 consists of 14 residues. Deletions cut 2 bases from V and 0 bases from J, with 5 bases between.

This sequence joins TRBV19 and TRBJ2-2; possible D gene TRBD2, 5 bases. Germline V gene lookup returns CDR1 LNHDA and CDR2 SQIVND (reference sequence). This CDR3 contains 14 residues. The V end was cut by 2 bases, the J end by 3 bases, with 7 bases between. The CDR3 here is CASSIRRYTGELFF. CDR3 coding DNA: TGTGCCAGTAGTATAAGGAGGTACACCGGGGAGCTGTTTTTT.

The chain joins TRBV21-1 to TRBJ2-7; the D call in the table, TRBD2, was not verified against the DNA. TRBV21-1 is reported as a pseudogene. The CDR3 is 13 amino acids. DNA of the CDR3: TGTGCCAGCAGCAAATTTGAAGAGTACGAGCAGTACTTC. This gives the protein CASSKFEEYEQYF.

The gene calls are TRBV19 and TRBJ1-2, with D tentatively TRBD1 (6 bases). V was trimmed by 6 bases and J by 0 bases, leaving 14 bases between them. The CDR3 length is 15 residues. Germline-derived CDR1 and CDR2 are LNHDA and SQIVND (reference sequence). DNA for the CDR3: TGTGCCAGTAGCACGACAGGTCTAGCTAACTATGGCTACACCTTC. Translated: CASSTTGLANYGYTF.

This clone showed up just a few times. V gene TRBV19 combines with J gene TRBJ1-2, with D hard to call. The ends were cut back, 3 bases at V and 4 bases at J, with 9 bases in the middle. The CDR3 runs 13 residues. Germline CDR1 reads LNHDA; CDR2 reads SQIVND (reference sequence). DNA for the CDR3: TGTGCCAGTAGTATGGGGATCGGCTATGGCTACACCTTC. The encoded protein is CASSMGIGYGYTF.

The V gene is TRBV28, the J gene TRBJ2-3, with D uncertain. Germline V CDR1 and CDR2: MDHEN, SYDVKM. V lost 6 bases, J lost 4 bases, and 11 bases lay in between. There are 13 residues in the CDR3. The CDR3 spells CASSPTWADTQYF. The CDR3 DNA is TGTGCCAGCAGCCCGACTTGGGCAGATACGCAGTATTTT.